A single sample is the source of the 26 T cell receptor beta chains below, sequenced in a study of blood T cell repertoires in COVID-19. TCRdb keeps only in-frame clones here, not all; method: immunoSEQ multiplex PCR. Seen here are 110,000 or so clones, around 83% observed once, and the top ten hold 5% to 6.5%. Sequencing used peripheral blood. These receptors were taken from an older woman with COVID-19, enrolled during active disease.

The count of this clone is one. The CDR3 bases are TGTGCCAGCAGCCCCCTGGGGGCAGGGGGCTGGGAATTTAATGAAAAACTGTTTTTT. Translation gives CASSPLGAGGWEFNEKLFF. The V and J genes are TRBV7-9 and TRBJ1-4, with 8 bases matching TRBD1. In germline, CDR1 is SEHNR, CDR2 FQNEAQ (reference sequence). The V and J ends lost 5 bases and 4 bases, in that order; junction bases with no gene match: 18. The CDR3 has 19 amino acids.

The count of this clone is one. The gene calls are TRBV19 and TRBJ1-2; 8 bases agree with TRBD1. Looked up from germline, CDR1 is LNHDA and CDR2 is SQIVND (reference sequence). The CDR3 length is 14 residues. V dropped 5 bases and J dropped 4; count of bases not matched to a gene: 6. The CDR3 sequence: CASSFLGQGYGYTF. The CDR3 nucleotides are TGTGCCAGTAGTTTCCTCGGACAGGGCTATGGCTACACCTTC.

J is TRBJ2-7 and V is TRBV12-3 or TRBV12-4; tentatively, D is TRBD2 (6 bases). V was clipped by 8 bases and J by 5 bases, with 16 bases between them. This CDR3 is built from 13 residues. CDR3 region: CASEVRGEDEQYF. The CDR3 DNA follows: TGTGCCAGCGAGGTGCGGGGAGAGGACGAGCAGTACTTC.

This clone was counted a single time. CDR3 nucleotides: TGCGCCAGCAGTCAAGATCGACTTAAGAGCTCTGGAAACACCATATATTTT. Encoded protein: CASSQDRLKSSGNTIYF. V usage is TRBV23-1 and J usage is TRBJ1-3; D not resolved. TRBV23-1 is treated as an ORF (open reading frame) with a function not yet certain. Trimming removed 2 bases at V and 0 bases at J, with 14 bases between. The CDR3 sequence is 17 residues long.

The V and J genes are TRBV11-3 and TRBJ2-3, with 7 bases matching TRBD2. The J segment lost 1 base and the V segment lost 1 base, leaving 2 bases of the junction unmatched. CDR1 and CDR2 from the germline V gene are SGHNT and YENEEA. The CDR3 loop spans 15 amino acids. The CDR3 protein is CASSLGTSGTDTQYF. The CDR3 region has the DNA TGTGCCAGCAGCTTAGGCACTAGCGGCACAGATACGCAGTATTTT.

This clone has just a few counts. V gene TRBV19 combines with J gene TRBJ1-2, with 7 bases that match TRBD1. The germline CDR1 and CDR2 sequences are LNHDA and SQIVND (reference sequence). The CDR3 is 14 residues long. J gave up 4 bases and V 4 bases, and 6 bases lay outside the gene matches. Here the CDR3 DNA reads TGTGCCAGTAGTAGGGACAGTTCTATCTATGGCTACACCTTC. Its translation is CASSRDSSIYGYTF.

This clone was detected only a few times. The J gene is TRBJ1-1, the V gene TRBV3-1 (or the pseudogene TRBV3-2), with unresolved D. CDR3 size: 14 residues. Trimming removed 9 bases from V and 1 base from J, with 15 bases in between. Looked up from germline, CDR1 is LGHDT and CDR2 is YNNKEL (reference sequence). The CDR3 reads CARSWAAENTEAFF. The DNA of the CDR3 is TGTGCCAGATCGTGGGCAGCGGAGAACACTGAAGCTTTCTTT.

This clone was counted a single time. The V and J genes are TRBV19 and TRBJ2-1; 8 positions agree with TRBD2. J lost 9 bases, V lost 3 bases, and 13 bases had no gene match. CDR1 and CDR2 (germline): LNHDA, SQIVND (reference sequence). The CDR3 is 16 residues long. The chain's CDR3 is CASSIGGGPDPFEQFF. The CDR3, as DNA: TGTGCCAGTAGTATCGGGGGGGGGCCCGATCCCTTTGAGCAGTTCTTC.

The chain joins TRBV30 to TRBJ1-3; D remains ambiguous. The CDR3 has 14 residues. Germline assignment: CDR1 GTSNPN and CDR2 SVGIG (reference sequence). The V end lost 4 bases, the J end lost 0 bases, and 10 bases lay between the germline ends. CDR3 DNA sequence: TGTGCCTGGAAGACCGACAACTCTGGAAACACCATATATTTT. Its protein is CAWKTDNSGNTIYF.

J is TRBJ1-3 and V is TRBV27, with a weak D call TRBD1 (6 bases). Per the germline V gene, CDR1 is MNHEY and CDR2 is SMNVEV (reference sequence). The CDR3 runs to 15 residues. V shed 2 bases and J shed 3 bases, with 11 bases lying between them. CDR3 bases: TGTGCCAGCAGTTTAGGCAGGGGAAATGGAAACACCATATATTTT. Protein sequence: CASSLGRGNGNTIYF.

A single count supports this clone. The chain is built from TRBV2 and TRBJ1-1; D not resolved. The CDR3 is 14 amino acids. Trimming removed 5 bases at V and 3 bases at J, with 13 bases between. The germline V gene encodes CDR1 SNHLY and CDR2 FYNNEI. DNA for the CDR3: TGTGCCAGCAGTCCTTTAGAACAGTACACTGAAGCTTTCTTT. This encodes CASSPLEQYTEAFF.

The chain recombines TRBV11-2 with TRBJ1-1; D is undetermined. Germline-derived CDR1 and CDR2 are SGHAT and FQNNGV. The CDR3 sequence is 13 residues long. Trimming left V 4 bases short and J 3 bases short, with 9 bases between. The CDR3 spells CASSSGQDTEAFF. The CDR3 bases are TGTGCCAGCAGCTCAGGCCAGGACACTGAAGCTTTCTTT.

The chain links TRBV3-1 (or the pseudogene TRBV3-2) to TRBJ1-1, with a weak D call TRBD1 (5 bases). Germline assignment: CDR1 LGHDT and CDR2 YNNKEL (reference sequence). The V end was cut by 0 bases, the J end by 5 bases, with 10 bases between. CDR3 length: 14 residues. This chain's CDR3 is CASSQEPGGTEAFF. CDR3 in DNA: TGTGCCAGCAGCCAAGAACCGGGGGGGACTGAAGCTTTCTTT.

The table lists this clone with a count of one. V and J are TRBV7-6 and TRBJ2-1; 9 nucleotides agree with TRBD2. Germline CDR1 reads SGHVS; CDR2 reads FNYEAQ. The V gene end was trimmed by 5 bases and the J gene end by 1 base; junction bases not matched to a gene: 9. This CDR3 region has 17 residues. DNA for the CDR3: TGTGCCAGCAGCCTAGGCAGAGCGGGGGGTTCCTACAATGAGCAGTTCTTC. Its translation: CASSLGRAGGSYNEQFF.

V gene TRBV18 combines with J gene TRBJ2-5; no clear D gene. The V gene lost 8 bases and the J gene lost 2 bases, with 3 bases spanning the gap. This CDR3 spans 10 amino acids. CDR1 KGHSH and CDR2 LQKENI come from the germline V gene. The DNA of the CDR3 is TGTGCCAGCGTACAAGAGACCCAGTACTTC. Encoded protein: CASVQETQYF.

The chain has TRBV7-9 and TRBJ1-2; D is perhaps TRBD1 (5 bases). The CDR3 totals 10 residues. V dropped 11 bases and J dropped 8 bases, with 12 bases sitting between them. The V gene's germline CDR1 is SEHNR and CDR2 FQNEAQ (reference sequence). As DNA, the CDR3 is TGTGCCTGGGGGGGACTCGGCTACACCTTC. The encoded protein is CAWGGLGYTF.

The chain employs TRBV2 and TRBJ2-5; 12 positions agree with TRBD1. CDR1 and CDR2 (germline): SNHLY, FYNNEI. The J segment lost 2 bases and the V segment lost 1 base, leaving 8 bases of the junction unmatched. This CDR3 region has 18 residues. The CDR3 here is CASSEGAGTGGNQETQYF. As DNA, the CDR3 is TGTGCCAGCAGTGAAGGAGCCGGGACAGGGGGCAATCAAGAGACCCAGTACTTC.

This chain joins TRBV6-5 and TRBJ2-7, with 7 positions matching TRBD1. The V gene end was trimmed by 0 bases and the J gene end by 4 bases; junction bases not matched to a gene: 3. This CDR3 region has 14 residues. Germline CDR1 and CDR2: MNHEY and SVGAGI. Here the CDR3 DNA reads TGTGCCAGCAGTTACTCATTACAGGGGTACGAGCAGTACTTC. Translated: CASSYSLQGYEQYF.

This clone has only a few counts. The J gene is TRBJ1-4, the V gene TRBV5-1, with a weak D call TRBD1 (6 bases). V lost 4 bases and J lost 7, with 11 bases in between. Germline CDR1 reads SGHRS; CDR2 reads YFSETQ. This CDR3 spans 13 amino acids. This CDR3 reads CASSTSGAEKLFF. The CDR3 DNA is TGCGCCAGCAGCACGTCAGGGGCTGAAAAACTGTTTTTT.

The chain carries TRBV7-9 and TRBJ2-4; D is possibly TRBD2 (6 bases). V dropped 11 bases and J dropped 3 bases, with 14 bases sitting between them. Germline CDR1 is SEHNR and CDR2 is FQNEAQ (reference sequence). This CDR3 has 13 residues. The CDR3 DNA sequence: TGTGCCGGCGGGACCTTAGACAAAAACATTCAGTACTTC. Protein product: CAGGTLDKNIQYF.

This chain connects TRBV11-3 to TRBJ1-6; D is unclear. Germline CDR1 reads SGHNT; CDR2 reads YENEEA. The CDR3 extends over 13 amino acids. V lost 2 bases and J 10 bases, leaving 9 bases between the germline ends. CDR3: CASSLNGESPLHF. The CDR3 DNA reads TGTGCCAGCAGCTTAAACGGAGAGTCACCCCTCCACTTT.

This clone has only one observation. The rearrangement joins TRBV18 to TRBJ1-4; no definite D call. The CDR3 is 16 residues long. The V gene lost 6 bases and the J gene lost 0 bases, with 14 bases spanning the gap. The germline V gene has CDR1 KGHSH and CDR2 LQKENI. The CDR3 here is CASSLERLTTNEKLFF. The CDR3 DNA reads as TGTGCCAGCTCCCTCGAGAGACTAACAACTAATGAAAAACTGTTTTTT.

The chain carries TRBV11-2 and TRBJ1-2; 7 bases map to TRBD1. The CDR3 covers 15 residues. Losses at the gene ends were 1 base for V and 4 bases for J; bases not matched to a gene: 6. Germline lookup yields CDR1 SGHAT and CDR2 FQNNGV. This chain's CDR3 is CASSLGTGQTYGYTF. The CDR3, as DNA: TGTGCCAGCAGCTTAGGGACAGGACAGACCTATGGCTACACCTTC.

The chain joins TRBV5-1 to TRBJ2-5; 7 bases are shared with TRBD1. Losses at the gene ends were 2 bases for V and 5 bases for J; bases not matched to a gene: 9. The CDR3 has 15 residues. Germline V gene data show CDR1 as SGHRS and CDR2 as YFSETQ. As DNA, the CDR3 is TGCGCCAGCAGCTTTCTCCCGACAGGGCCGGAGACCCAGTACTTC. Protein: CASSFLPTGPETQYF.

The rearrangement links TRBV4-2 to TRBJ2-3; 10 nucleotides match TRBD2. CDR1 is LGHNA, CDR2 YNFKEQ, per germline. The CDR3 contains 16 residues. With V trimmed by 5 bases and J by 0 bases, 5 bases remained unmatched. The CDR3, as DNA: TGTGCCAGCAGCGTTAGCGGGGGGACTAGCACAGATACGCAGTATTTT. It is translated as CASSVSGGTSTDTQYF.

This clone was detected a few times. V gene TRBV5-1 combines with J gene TRBJ1-1, with D maybe TRBD1 (6 bases). The CDR3 covers 13 residues. V was pared by 0 bases and J by 6 bases, with 9 bases between. The V gene's germline CDR1 is SGHRS and CDR2 YFSETQ. The CDR3 spells CASSLAGAAEAFF. The CDR3 bases are TGCGCCAGCAGCTTGGCAGGGGCGGCTGAAGCTTTCTTT.